A single sample gave rise to the 7 T cell receptor beta chains below, sequenced in a study of multiple sclerosis patients with progressive multifocal leukoencephalopathy. Time point defined: around 12 months of natalizumab therapy. The table came from immunoSEQ multiplex PCR; TCRdb's copy has only in-frame clones and leaves some out. Of fewer than 35,000 clones in the sample, 90% were seen once. The specimen was PBMCs, collected from a patient treated with natalizumab. These receptors originate from a human donor with multiple sclerosis.

The chain uses TRBV6-1 and TRBJ2-7; D unresolved. The CDR3 loop spans 17 amino acids. The V end lost 4 bases, the J end lost 0 bases, and 19 bases lay between the germline ends. CDR1 is MNHNS and CDR2 is SASEGT in the germline V gene. In DNA form, the CDR3 reads TGTGCCAGCAGTGGCGGCACCCTCGGCTCCTTCTCCTACGAGCAGTACTTC. It yields the protein CASSGGTLGSFSYEQYF.

The chain uses TRBV4-1 and TRBJ1-5; D gene unclear. Germline CDR1 MGHRA, CDR2 YSYEKL. Trimming stripped 2 bases from V and 0 bases from J, with 8 bases between. The CDR3 contains 15 residues. The CDR3, as DNA: TGCGCCAGCAGCCAACTATTTTTTAGCAATCAGCCCCAGCATTTT. Protein: CASSQLFFSNQPQHF.

V usage is TRBV5-6 and J usage is TRBJ2-3; possibly TRBD2 for D (6 bases). The V gene's germline CDR1 is SGHDT and CDR2 YYEEEE. The length of the CDR3 is 17 residues. V was trimmed by 3 bases and J by 14 bases, leaving 31 bases between them. Here the CDR3 DNA reads TGTGCCAGCAGCTGGGGGATCCCGGGGGTAGCGGCTAATCAACGGTATTTT. Amino acids: CASSWGIPGVAANQRYF.

The chain links TRBV9 to TRBJ2-7; D is perhaps TRBD1 (6 bases). The CDR3 contains 20 residues. V shed 4 bases and J shed 4 bases, with 33 bases lying between them. Per the germline V gene, CDR1 is SGDLS and CDR2 is YYNGEE. The CDR3: CASSPEGVRGLELERYEQYF. CDR3 DNA sequence: TGTGCCAGCAGCCCCGAAGGGGTCAGGGGCCTAGAATTAGAAAGGTACGAGCAGTACTTC. The full variable domain, with the rest looked up from reference TRBV9 and TRBJ2-7, is DSGVTQTPKHLITATGQRVTLRCSPRSGDLSVYWYQQSLDQGLQFLIQYYNGEERAKGNILERFSAQQFPDLHSELNLSSLELGDSALYFCASSPEGVRGLELERYEQYFGPGTRLTVT.

This clone has a single count. The chain uses TRBV6-4 and TRBJ2-1, with no clear D. This CDR3 has 14 residues. V dropped 2 bases and J dropped 9 bases, with 14 bases sitting between them. Germline V gene lookup returns CDR1 MRHNA and CDR2 SNTAGT. In DNA form, the CDR3 reads TGTGCCAGCAGTGACCAGATCGGTTCCGCTGAGCAGTTCTTC. Protein sequence: CASSDQIGSAEQFF.

The V gene is TRBV28, the J gene TRBJ1-5; D is uncertain. The CDR3 is 13 amino acids. Germline CDR1 MDHEN, CDR2 SYDVKM. Trimming left V 4 bases short and J 5 bases short, with 9 bases between. The CDR3 reads CASSSLQDQPQHF. The CDR3 nucleotides are TGTGCCAGCAGTTCCCTCCAGGATCAGCCCCAGCATTTT. Using reference TRBV28 and TRBJ1-5 for the parts outside the CDR3, the full variable domain is DVKVTQSSRYLVKRTGEKVFLECVQDMDHENMFWYRQDPGLGLRLIYFSYDVKMKEKGDIPEGYSVSREKKERFSLILESASTNQTSMYLCASSSLQDQPQHFGDGTRLSIL.

This clone turned up a few times. J is TRBJ1-1 and V is TRBV28, with 9 bases that match TRBD1. V lost 4 bases and J lost 10; bases outside the gene matches: 4. Germline V gives CDR1 MDHEN, CDR2 SYDVKM. The CDR3 loop spans 12 amino acids. Written as DNA, the CDR3 is TGTGCCAGCAGTTCCACGACAGGGGGAGCTTTCTTT. It codes for CASSSTTGGAFF.